The rows below give T cell receptor beta chains drawn from one sample of a study of T cell clusters in autoimmune cytopenias. TCRdb derives one entry per CDR3 protein from the multiplex PCR reads, leaving out DNA. The table for this sample gives several hundred distinct CDR3 sequences. The sample was also reused in another study, on T cell repertoires in aging, cancer and after chemotherapy.

Sequencing was performed on peripheral blood. Receptors originate from a human donor in good health. Each CDR3 is given with its conserved first and last residue. A row's size may be missing; if present it is once, few, many or a size class.

TRBJ1-6	large	TRBV6-6	CASSYSMGTYSPLHF
TRBJ1-2	large	TRBV30	CAWSVLQGTGYTF
TRBJ1-5	medium-sized	TRBV24-1	CATSPHQGGVSNQPQHF
TRBJ2-7	medium-sized	TRBV7-6	CATEYGDRFYEQYF
TRBJ1-5	large	TRBV6-5	CASSPILGLGDQPQHF
TRBJ2-7	NA	TRBV19	CATMAGQGPLRAYNEQFF
TRBJ1-2	large	TRBV18	CASSPILGGYTF
TRBJ1-3	medium-sized	TRBV12-3/TRBV12-4	CASRVRGSGNTIYF
TRBJ2-5	large	TRBV5-5	CASSLVSRQETQYF
TRBJ2-1	large	TRBV12-3/TRBV12-4	CASSSRRDLFF
TRBJ2-1	large	TRBV6-4	CASSDASETGEQFF
TRBJ2-3	medium-sized	TRBV10-3	CAISESPLLAAYTQYF
TRBJ1-5	NA	TRBV27	CASRPLGDQPQHF
TRBJ2-7	medium-sized	TRBV20-1	CSARSPTGATYEQYF
TRBJ2-5	medium-sized	TRBV5-1	CASSLDPGSRGETQYF
TRBJ2-2	NA	TRBV7-3	CASSFQGGAGELFF
TRBJ1-1	large	TRBV29-1	CSGYSWNTEAFF
TRBJ1-1	medium-sized	TRBV7-9	CASSLRGEATEAFF
TRBJ2-7	NA	TRBV6-6	CASSYGLAGARYEQYF
TRBJ2-1	medium-sized	TRBV6-5	CASSRGTSPDNEQFF
TRBJ2-4	medium-sized	TRBV6-2/TRBV6-3	CASRPLRGRVTLAKNIQYF
TRBJ2-3	large	TRBV6-6	CASSPWGSGTDTQYF
TRBJ2-3	large	TRBV30	CAWSVSGGRDTQYF
TRBJ2-3	NA	TRBV24-1	CATGGSEHTDTQYF
TRBJ1-1	medium-sized	TRBV5-1	CASSLGGNEAFF
TRBJ1-5	NA	TRBV5-1	CASSRGVEDNQPQHF
TRBJ2-5	medium-sized	TRBV11-2	CASSLNKRAGESETQYF
TRBJ1-1	large	TRBV11-1	CASSLLGQDLEAFF
TRBJ1-6	large	TRBV5-4	CVQGGGIMEPLHF
TRBJ1-5	NA	TRBV18	CASSPDRGGQPQHF
TRBJ2-7	large	TRBV24-1	CATSAADSSYEQYF
TRBJ1-6	large	TRBV11-3	CASSLGGQGTSPLHF
TRBJ1-2	medium-sized	TRBV12-3/TRBV12-4	CASSFHTGSDSSGYTF
TRBJ2-1	hyperexpanded	TRBV29-1	CSVWGSSYNEQFF
TRBJ1-2	large	TRBV5-4	CASSLDRGGYTF
TRBJ2-7	medium-sized	TRBV27	CASSPRGPNYEQYF
TRBJ2-7	NA	TRBV20-1	CSARGSGTGIYEQYF
TRBJ1-2	medium-sized	TRBV6-2/TRBV6-3	CASSYDAEGYTF
TRBJ2-2	large	TRBV24-1	CATRRGGSNTGELFF
TRBJ2-7	medium-sized	TRBV5-1	CASRGGTSGTHEQYF
TRBJ1-2	medium-sized	TRBV2	CASSERAGSHSFDGYTF
TRBJ2-1	medium-sized	TRBV5-1	CASSTTSGSHNEQFF
TRBJ2-3	large	TRBV18	CASSLYRDRGATDTQYF
TRBJ1-4	large	TRBV12-3/TRBV12-4	CASSSGKSEKLFF
TRBJ2-2	medium-sized	TRBV24-1	CATKDRNTGELFF
TRBJ2-5	NA	TRBV11-3	CASRGQGWETQYF
TRBJ2-1	hyperexpanded	TRBV19	CATSSGTSAYNEQFF
TRBJ2-3	medium-sized	TRBV21-1	CASSRDGTLTDTQYF
TRBJ2-3	NA	TRBV19	CASTVGTSGRYFTDTQYF
TRBJ1-4	large	TRBV6-5	CASWAEGEKLFF
TRBJ1-2	medium-sized	TRBV7-2	CASSSRGLYGYTF
TRBJ2-4	NA	TRBV20-1	CSASTGSAKNIQYF
TRBJ2-2	large	TRBV18	CASPGQNTGELFF
TRBJ2-7	medium-sized	TRBV20-1	CSARSEGGGEQYF
TRBJ1-2	large	TRBV6-5	CASSWGQGGGYTF